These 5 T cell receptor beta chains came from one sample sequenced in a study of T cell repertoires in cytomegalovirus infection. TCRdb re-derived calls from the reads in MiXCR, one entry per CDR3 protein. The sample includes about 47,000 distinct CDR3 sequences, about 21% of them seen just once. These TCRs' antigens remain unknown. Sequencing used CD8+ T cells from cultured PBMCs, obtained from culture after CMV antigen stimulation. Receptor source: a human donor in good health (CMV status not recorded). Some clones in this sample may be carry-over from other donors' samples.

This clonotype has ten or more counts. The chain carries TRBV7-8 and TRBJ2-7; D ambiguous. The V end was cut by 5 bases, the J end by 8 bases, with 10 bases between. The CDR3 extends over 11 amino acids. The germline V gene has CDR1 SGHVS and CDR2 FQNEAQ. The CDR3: CASSVPGQQYF. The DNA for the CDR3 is TGTGCCAGCAGCGTTCCCGGGCAGCAGTACTTC.

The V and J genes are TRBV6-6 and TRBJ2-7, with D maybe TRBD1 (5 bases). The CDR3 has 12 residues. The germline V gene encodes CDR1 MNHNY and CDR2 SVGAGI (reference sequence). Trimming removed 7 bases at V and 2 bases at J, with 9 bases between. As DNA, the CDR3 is TGTGCCAGCACCGCGGACACCTACGAGCAGTACTTC. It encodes CASTADTYEQYF.

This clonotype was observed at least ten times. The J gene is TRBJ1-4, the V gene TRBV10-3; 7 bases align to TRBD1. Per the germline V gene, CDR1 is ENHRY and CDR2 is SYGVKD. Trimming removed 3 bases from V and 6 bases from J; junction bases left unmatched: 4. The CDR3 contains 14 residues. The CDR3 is CAISDTDRDEKLFF. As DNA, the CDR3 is TGTGCCATCAGTGACACTGACAGGGATGAAAAACTGTTTTTT.

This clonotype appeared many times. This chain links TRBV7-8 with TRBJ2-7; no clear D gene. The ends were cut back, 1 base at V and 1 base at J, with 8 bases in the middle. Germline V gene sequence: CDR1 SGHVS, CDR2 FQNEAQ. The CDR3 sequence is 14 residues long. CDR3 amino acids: CASSLVQLSYEQYF. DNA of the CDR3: TGTGCCAGCAGCTTAGTCCAACTATCCTACGAGCAGTACTTC.

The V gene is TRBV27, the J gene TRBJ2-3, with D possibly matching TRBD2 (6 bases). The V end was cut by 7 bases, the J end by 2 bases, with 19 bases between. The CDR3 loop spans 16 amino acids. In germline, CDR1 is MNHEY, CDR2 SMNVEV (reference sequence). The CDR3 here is CASKTPAGSYTDTQYF. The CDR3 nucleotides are TGTGCCAGCAAAACCCCAGCGGGTTCCTACACAGATACGCAGTATTTT.